One sample yielded the 24 T cell receptor beta chains listed below, sequenced in a study of neoadjuvant anti-PD-1 for oral cavity cancer. The table came from immunoSEQ multiplex PCR; TCRdb's copy has only in-frame clones and leaves some out. Counted here are more than 12,000 clones, roughly 71% occurring once; the ten biggest clones make up under 3.5%. The sequenced sample was PBMCs, obtained before nivolumab (anti-PD-1) treatment. The receptors derive from a person between 40 and 85 years old with oral cavity squamous cell carcinoma.

This chain joins TRBV5-6 and TRBJ2-7; tentative D call: TRBD2 (6 bases). Germline V gene lookup returns CDR1 SGHDT and CDR2 YYEEEE. V was cut by 4 bases and J by 0 bases, with 14 bases left in between. CDR3 size: 15 residues. The CDR3 reads CASSLGLRSSYEQYF. CDR3 sequence (DNA): TGTGCCAGCAGCCTGGGACTTAGGTCCTCCTACGAGCAGTACTTC.

This chain uses TRBV6-1 with TRBJ1-1; no clear D gene. This CDR3 comprises 14 residues. The V and J ends lost 0 bases and 7 bases respectively, with 12 bases between them. CDR1 is MNHNS, CDR2 SASEGT, per germline. CDR3 protein: CASSEALEAGEAFF. As DNA, the CDR3 is TGTGCCAGCAGTGAAGCGCTCGAGGCTGGTGAAGCTTTCTTT.

The chain is built from TRBV4-1 and TRBJ1-6; 10 bases map to TRBD1. Trimming took 1 base from V and 10 from J; bases not matched to a gene: 4. Per the germline V gene, CDR1 is MGHRA and CDR2 is YSYEKL. This CDR3 comprises 15 residues. This CDR3 reads CASSQGTGGQSPLHF. CDR3 nucleotides: TGCGCCAGCAGCCAAGGGACAGGGGGTCAATCACCCCTCCACTTT.

This clone turned up a few times. The genes are TRBV4-2 and TRBJ2-7; 8 bases agree with TRBD2. This CDR3 contains 16 residues. Germline V gene data show CDR1 as LGHNA and CDR2 as YNFKEQ. The V segment lost 0 bases and the J segment 3 bases; nucleotides outside the gene matches: 7. As DNA, the CDR3 is TGTGCCAGCAGCCAAGATGGCTCTAGCGGGTACTACGAGCAGTACTTC. It encodes CASSQDGSSGYYEQYF.

This sequence joins TRBV27 and TRBJ1-2; no reliable D call. The germline V and J ends were trimmed by 3 bases and 2 bases, with 10 bases remaining between them. Germline-derived CDR1 and CDR2 are MNHEY and SMNVEV (reference sequence). The CDR3 is 14 residues long. This chain's CDR3 is CASSFQQRNYGYTF. Here the CDR3 DNA reads TGTGCCAGCAGTTTCCAGCAGAGAAACTATGGCTACACCTTC.

The chain couples TRBV19 to TRBJ2-5; D remains ambiguous. Trimming left V 6 bases short and J 5 bases short, with 16 bases between. From germline, CDR1 is LNHDA and CDR2 SQIVND (reference sequence). CDR3 length equals 14 residues. The CDR3 coding sequence is TGTGCCAGTAGCTCCGGGTTACAAAGGGAGACCCAGTACTTC. Translating it yields CASSSGLQRETQYF.

The chain recombines TRBV19 with TRBJ2-7, with 8 nucleotides matching TRBD2. The length of the CDR3 is 13 residues. Germline V gene lookup returns CDR1 LNHDA and CDR2 SQIVND (reference sequence). The trim removed 5 bases at V and 3 bases at J, leaving 3 bases unmatched. DNA of the CDR3: TGTGCCAGTAGTTCGGGGGGGAACTACGAGCAGTACTTC. As protein: CASSSGGNYEQYF.

J is TRBJ2-7 and V is TRBV4-1; TRBD1 aligns across 8 bases. After removal of 4 bases from V and 6 bases from J, the junction contained 14 bases not matched to a gene. The CDR3 sequence is 16 residues long. Germline CDR1 reads MGHRA; CDR2 reads YSYEKL. CDR3 loop: CASSPYTGQVPLEQYF. The CDR3 region has the DNA TGCGCCAGCAGCCCCTATACGGGACAGGTCCCTCTCGAGCAGTACTTC.

The chain employs TRBV29-1 and TRBJ2-7; 10 positions agree with TRBD1. Germline CDR1 reads SQVTM; CDR2 reads ANQGSEA. Trimming removed 6 bases from V and 4 bases from J; junction bases left unmatched: 9. The CDR3 is made up of 14 amino acids. The CDR3, as DNA: TGCAGCGTAGTATTCCGGGACAGGGGTTACGAGCAGTACTTC. This gives the protein CSVVFRDRGYEQYF.

The chain joins TRBV7-9 to TRBJ1-4; D gene ambiguous. From germline, CDR1 is SEHNR and CDR2 FQNEAQ (reference sequence). The CDR3 contains 14 residues. V shed 1 base and J shed 7 bases, with 10 bases lying between them. For the CDR3, the DNA is TGTGCCAGCAGCTTAGGGTGGACGAGTGAAAAACTGTTTTTT. Translating gives CASSLGWTSEKLFF.

V and J are TRBV5-8 and TRBJ2-1; D is unresolved. This CDR3 contains 13 residues. CDR1 and CDR2 from the germline V gene are SGHTS and YDEGEE. Trimming removed 4 bases at V and 3 bases at J, with 8 bases between. In DNA form, the CDR3 reads TGTGCCAGCAGCGCTGCAAACTACAATGAGCAGTTCTTC. Residues: CASSAANYNEQFF.

Only a few counts were recorded for this clone. The V call is TRBV6-1, the J call TRBJ1-5, with D perhaps TRBD1 (6 bases). Germline V gene sequence: CDR1 MNHNS, CDR2 SASEGT. Trimming took 8 bases from V and 4 from J, leaving 18 bases between them. The CDR3 has 15 residues. CDR3 DNA sequence: TGTGCCAGCGTAGGCCAGACAGGAATTAATCAGCCCCAGCATTTT. It yields the protein CASVGQTGINQPQHF.

The V call is TRBV29-1, the J call TRBJ1-4, with unresolved D. Germline lookup yields CDR1 SQVTM and CDR2 ANQGSEA. The CDR3 runs to 13 residues. V shed 8 bases and J shed 8 bases, with 18 bases lying between them. The DNA of the CDR3 is TGCAGCCACTTGGGCCCGGACGGGGAAAAACTGTTTTTT. Its protein is CSHLGPDGEKLFF.

A single count supports this clone. The chain couples TRBV13 to TRBJ2-4; 14 positions agree with TRBD2. Germline V gene lookup returns CDR1 PRHDT and CDR2 FYEKMQ (reference sequence). V lost 5 bases to trimming and J lost 3 bases; unmatched junction nucleotides: 9. The CDR3 runs to 18 residues. The CDR3 sequence: CASSTGLAGELGKNIQYF. CDR3 sequence (DNA): TGTGCCAGCAGCACGGGACTAGCGGGAGAATTAGGCAAAAACATTCAGTACTTC. Based on the CDR3 plus reference TRBV13 and TRBJ2-4, the full variable domain is AAGVIQSPRHLIKEKRETATLKCYPIPRHDTVYWYQQGPGQDPQFLISFYEKMQSDKGSIPDRFSAQQFSDYHSELNMSSLELGDSALYFCASSTGLAGELGKNIQYFGAGTRLSVL.

The chain recombines TRBV5-1 with TRBJ2-6; D gene uncertain. CDR1 and CDR2 from the germline V gene are SGHRS and YFSETQ. The CDR3 covers 15 residues. Trimming removed 0 bases at V and 0 bases at J, with 4 bases between. The CDR3, as DNA: TGCGCCAGCAGCTTGGACCTCTCTGGGGCCAACGTCCTGACTTTC. This sequence encodes CASSLDLSGANVLTF.

V usage is TRBV5-1 and J usage is TRBJ1-3, with D hard to call. V was trimmed by 7 bases and J by 2 bases, leaving 19 bases between them. Germline CDR1 and CDR2: SGHRS and YFSETQ. The CDR3 covers 16 residues. DNA of the CDR3: TGCGCCAGCTCGGAAAATTCGCCAGGTACTGGAAACACCATATATTTT. This translates into CASSENSPGTGNTIYF. The whole variable domain, remainder taken from reference TRBV5-1 and TRBJ1-3, is KAGVTQTPRYLIKTRGQQVTLSCSPISGHRSVSWYQQTPGQGLQFLFEYFSETQRNKGNFPGRFSGRQFSNSRSEMNVSTLELGDSALYLCASSENSPGTGNTIYFGEGSWLTVV.

The chain couples TRBV25-1 to TRBJ2-7; D gene unclear. Germline values: CDR1 MGHDK, CDR2 SYGVNS. This CDR3 spans 15 amino acids. Deletions cut 6 bases from V and 2 bases from J, with 17 bases between. DNA of the CDR3: TGTGCCAGCAGACAAACCACCAATCATCCCTACGAGCAGTACTTC. Translation gives CASRQTTNHPYEQYF.

The rearrangement links TRBV5-6 to TRBJ2-6, with unresolved D. This CDR3 contains 13 residues. Germline CDR1 SGHDT, CDR2 YYEEEE. V was clipped by 1 base and J by 6 bases, with 5 bases between them. The CDR3 loop reads CASSLIQANVLTF. The CDR3 coding sequence is TGTGCCAGCAGCTTGATACAGGCCAACGTCCTGACTTTC.

The V and J genes are TRBV12-5 and TRBJ1-2, with D perhaps matching TRBD1 (5 bases). V was pared by 6 bases and J by 9 bases, with 14 bases between. The V gene's germline CDR1 is LGHNT and CDR2 FRNRAP. The CDR3 is 12 amino acids. The CDR3 DNA sequence: TGTGCTAGTGGCCGAGACGGGGGTAGCTACACCTTC. It is translated as CASGRDGGSYTF.

V is TRBV27 and J is TRBJ2-7; TRBD1 aligns across 7 bases. Germline trimming cut 6 bases from V and 3 bases from J; bases unmatched to any gene: 8. The germline gives CDR1 MNHEY, CDR2 SMNVEV (reference sequence). There are 14 residues in the CDR3. The CDR3 nucleotides read TGTGCCAGCAGGGACAGGTTATGGGACTACGAGCAGTACTTC. Its translation: CASRDRLWDYEQYF.

This clone was picked up a small number of times. V usage is TRBV30 and J usage is TRBJ2-2; tentative D call: TRBD2 (7 bases). CDR1 and CDR2 (germline): GTSNPN, SVGIG (reference sequence). The CDR3 runs 12 residues. The CDR3 nucleotides read TGTGCGCGGGGAGGGGGCACCGGGGAGCTGTTTTTT. As protein: CARGGGTGELFF.

The J gene is TRBJ2-1, the V gene TRBV6-4, with 9 bases fitting TRBD1. The junction had 3 bases not matched to a gene; V was cut back by 0 bases and J by 6 bases. CDR1 MRHNA and CDR2 SNTAGT come from the germline V gene. This CDR3 has 15 residues. The CDR3: CASSDSTGGPNEQFF. The CDR3 bases are TGTGCCAGCAGTGACTCGACAGGGGGGCCCAATGAGCAGTTCTTC.

The chain employs TRBV30 and TRBJ2-1; TRBD2 agrees at 8 bases. V lost 3 bases and J lost 10; bases outside the gene matches: 8. The CDR3 extends over 13 amino acids. Germline assignment: CDR1 GTSNPN and CDR2 SVGIG (reference sequence). CDR3 sequence: CAWSGLAAREQFF. CDR3 in DNA: TGTGCCTGGAGCGGACTAGCCGCCAGGGAGCAGTTCTTC.

The genes are TRBV6-5 and TRBJ2-7; TRBD1 matches at 8 bases. The CDR3 length is 14 residues. V lost 3 bases, J lost 3 bases, and 4 bases stayed unmatched. Germline loops: CDR1 MNHEY, CDR2 SVGAGI. Here the CDR3 DNA reads TGTGCCAGCAGTTATGACAGGGGTGGCTACGAGCAGTACTTC. Its protein product is CASSYDRGGYEQYF.